This T cell receptor beta chain was profiled in a study of blood T cell repertoires in COVID-19. In this sample, this clone turned up a few times. Per the authors' pipeline: Estimated nucleated cell counts came from reference gene primer amplification. Using immunoSEQ multiplex PCR, the repertoire was profiled, and TCRdb retains in-frame clones only, with some absent. V, J and clone size derive from that table, while D and trimming were established from the DNA sequence. Of under 200,000 clones detected, less than 85% appear once; the ten largest clones hold roughly 5.2%. The sample consisted of PBMCs or T cells enriched from blood (not recorded which). The clonotype originates from a woman in her sixties or seventies with acute COVID-19.

The CDR3 reads CASSGTSLTDTQYF. The CDR3 DNA sequence: TGCGCCAGCAGCGGGACTTCGCTCACAGATACGCAGTATTTT. V usage is TRBV4-1 and J usage is TRBJ2-3; D might be TRBD2 (6 bases). V shed 5 bases and J shed 2 bases, with 11 bases lying between them. The CDR3 spans 14 residues. The germline gives CDR1 MGHRA, CDR2 YSYEKL.